The 5 T cell receptor beta chains reported below all come from one sample, sequenced in a study of T cell repertoires in ileal Crohn's disease. The table came from immunoSEQ multiplex PCR; TCRdb's copy has only in-frame clones and leaves some out. Seen here are about 16,000 clones, about 90% observed once, and the top ten hold 4.5% to 7%. Material: ileal tissue. The receptors stem from an adult with Crohn's disease.

The sample holds one count of this clone. The rearrangement uses TRBV19 and TRBJ2-2; the match to TRBD1 covers 9 bases. Germline V gene lookup returns CDR1 LNHDA and CDR2 SQIVND (reference sequence). The CDR3 has 17 residues. Trimming took 0 bases from V and 0 from J; bases not matched to a gene: 2. As DNA, the CDR3 is TGTGCCAGTAGTATAGAGGGACAGGGCGCGAACACCGGGGAGCTGTTTTTT. Translation: CASSIEGQGANTGELFF.

The chain recombines TRBV7-9 with TRBJ2-4, with 8 bases lining up with TRBD2. Trimming at V came to 1 base and at J to 5 bases, leaving 13 bases not matched to a gene. The V gene's germline CDR1 is SEHNR and CDR2 FQNEAQ (reference sequence). The CDR3 extends over 18 amino acids. The CDR3 loop is CASSLDGLAGRGENIQYF. CDR3 coding DNA: TGTGCCAGCAGCTTAGATGGTCTAGCGGGCCGGGGGGAAAACATTCAGTACTTC.

The chain recombines TRBV7-9 with TRBJ1-2, with 11 bases fitting TRBD1. Germline CDR1 SEHNR, CDR2 FQNEAQ (reference sequence). Unmatched junction bases numbered 3, after V lost 4 bases and J lost 5 bases. The CDR3 contains 14 residues. CDR3 nucleotide sequence: TGTGCCAGCAGCTGGGACAGGGGGTGGTATGGCTACACCTTC. Encoded protein: CASSWDRGWYGYTF.

Only one count was recorded for this clone. The chain recombines TRBV4-1 with TRBJ1-4; 7 bases fit TRBD1. This CDR3 is 16 amino acids long. V lost 0 bases and J lost 6; bases outside the gene matches: 7. The germline V gene encodes CDR1 MGHRA and CDR2 YSYEKL. This CDR3 is CASSQEGHRGYEKLFF. The CDR3 region has the DNA TGCGCCAGCAGCCAAGAGGGGCACAGGGGATATGAAAAACTGTTTTTT.

This chain uses TRBV2 with TRBJ2-1, with D possibly matching TRBD2 (5 bases). The CDR3 length is 13 residues. Germline values: CDR1 SNHLY, CDR2 FYNNEI. The CDR3 protein is CATLTTASNEQFF. The CDR3 region has the DNA TGTGCGACGTTGACTACAGCGAGCAATGAGCAGTTCTTC.